This T cell receptor beta chain was sequenced in a study of T cells in Graves' hyperthyroidism and ophthalmopathy. Notes on the study in general: Stable hyperthyroidism and ophthalmopathy were separated using 13 V-J signatures.

It was RNA transcripts that yielded the amplified TCR beta CDR3 regions. The HTBI primer set was used in a first-round RT-PCR of the TCR CDR3. Each CDR3 protein gets one entry after TCRdb re-called the multiplex PCR reads with MiXCR. This table holds around 300,000 distinct CDR3 sequences, 25% to 30% found once. There are many counts of this clonotype. Its matching antigen is unknown. Uncontrolled infection, other autoimmune disease, pregnancy or lactation led to exclusion. Germline trimming cut 2 bases from V and 8 bases from J; bases unmatched to any gene: 7. The CDR3 sequence is 16 residues long. Germline V CDR1 and CDR2: SGDLS, YYNGEE.

The gene calls are TRBV9 and TRBJ1-6; 10 nucleotides match TRBD1. The clonotype comes from a man between 40 and 49 years old with Graves' hyperthyroidism that later progressed to Graves' ophthalmopathy. Sequenced sample: blood. The CDR3 is CASSVDTGTGDSPLHF. DNA of the CDR3: TGTGCCAGCAGCGTTGATACCGGGACAGGGGATTCACCCCTCCACTTT.